This T cell receptor beta chain was retrieved from a study of blood T cell repertoires in COVID-19 (dated by TCRdb to between 2020 and 2021). Background on the whole study: Collaborator samples came from the United States, Italy and Spain and covered acute and convalescent phases of COVID-19. Where available, HLA class I and class II types were taken from metadata supplied by the sample provider and were not determined by assay-based typing. Sample metadata almost always included a de-identified subject ID, COVID-19 status, age in years and sex. Samples came from the ongoing ImmuneRACE study (first 160 participants) plus 1,254 subjects from 6 global collaborators. The material from the prospective study consisted of cDNA or gDNA derived from T cells, B-cell-depleted T cells, or PBMCs. A freely available public database, intended as a resource for researchers studying the immune response to SARS-CoV-2, is where the repertoires were released. Deeply sampled blood TCRbeta repertoires from subjects exposed to, actively infected with, or recovered from COVID-19 were included in the dataset.

Via the germline V gene, CDR1 is KGHSH and CDR2 LQKENI. From the cysteine through the phenylalanine, the CDR3 covers 19 amino acids. CDR3 DNA only is kept here, 57 bases in frame from base 1. The germline V and J ends show losses of 3 bases and 3 bases respectively, and no gene match explains 17 bases of the junction. Comments on this clone: The antigen it recognizes is unknown. There are no base qualities to consult, and no much larger clone falls within one base.

TCRbeta CDR3 regions were amplified from genomic DNA by means of the immunoSEQ Assay, a bias-controlled multiplex PCR. In the source study's methods: The number of nucleated cells in each sample was estimated from the amplification of reference gene primers within the assay. Sequence reads were collapsed and filtered to measure the absolute abundance of every unique TCRbeta CDR3 rearrangement. For each sample, productive Simpson clonality was calculated by taking the square root of Simpson's diversity index across productive rearrangements. The table was pulled from immuneACCESS by TCRdb, which kept in-frame rearrangements only. Such tables lose some clones; where checked, under half of the loss comes from unresolved V genes, and the rest has no known cause. From that table come the V and J calls and clone size; the DNA was used to work out D and trimming. In all, the sample holds 200,000 to 300,000 clones, and about 87% of those were seen once. The ten largest clonotypes hold 3.7% of the sample.

Overall study outcomes, separate from this receptor: How much clinical and demographic metadata was included differed by source and by participant, and the metadata was provided uncurated.

Whole blood was collected in K2EDTA tubes by collaborating institutions according to the institutions' own protocols. Collaborator samples were shipped for TCRbeta analysis as frozen whole blood, isolated PBMCs, or DNA extracted from either sample type. This receptor was identified in a woman in her 40s with acute or convalescent COVID-19. The sample comprised peripheral blood. The rearranged segments are TRBV18 and TRBJ1-1, and 9 bases in between align with TRBD1. The CDR3 protein: CASSPRVQIGTGTDTEAFF. The base sequence is TGTGCCAGCTCACCTCGGGTTCAGATCGGGACAGGGACCGACACTGAAGCTTTCTTT. Supplemented by the reference TRBV18 and TRBJ1-1 proteins around the CDR3, the complete variable domain is NAGVMQNPRHLVRRRGQEARLRCSPMKGHSHVYWYRQLPEEGLKFMVYLQKENIIDESGMPKERFSAEFPKEGPSILRIQQVVRGDSAAYFCASSPRVQIGTGTDTEAFFGQGTRLTVV.